One T cell receptor beta chain is described in this entry. What it binds is unknown. Extraction and reverse transcription of RNA yielded cDNA as the sequencing template. Sequencing used immunoSEQ multiplex PCR; TCRdb keeps in-frame clones, though not all of them. This sample has 100,000 to 150,000 clones, with 55% to 65% found just once. Trimming left V 8 bases short and J 2 bases short, with 18 bases between. This CDR3 is 14 amino acids long. Germline V gives CDR1 GTSNPN, CDR2 SVGIG (reference sequence). This sample was taken from a study of CD8+ T cells in alopecia areata. Study findings and constraints: Possibly as an HLA-related effect, TCR sharing across patients appeared less clear than in mice. Resident alphabeta T-cell populations of normal skin are likewise subject to sequencing in scalp samples.

The TCR originated in a human donor in good health. Sequenced material: CD4+ T cells sorted from blood. V gene TRBV30 combines with J gene TRBJ1-1; tentative D call: TRBD1 (6 bases). CDR3 sequence: CARRGDTDNTEAFF. DNA of the CDR3: TGTGCCCGGCGGGGGGACACCGATAACACTGAAGCTTTCTTT.